The 21 T cell receptor beta chains below all came from one sample that was sequenced in a study of cytomegalovirus exposure and HLA in healthy donors. Amplification used 60 Vbeta primers and 13 Jbeta primers. Only in-frame clones appear in the TCRdb table, and some are missing; sequencing was by immunoSEQ multiplex PCR. The sample carries 150,000 to 200,000 clones, around 75% recorded once. Sequencing used PBMCs. Every receptor here comes from a human donor in good health.

The V and J genes are TRBV21-1 and TRBJ1-2; TRBD1 was called by the table and not checked on the DNA. TRBV21-1 is tagged as a pseudogene. The CDR3 is 15 amino acids. The CDR3 sequence: CASSKDPDRFYGYTF. The CDR3 region has the DNA TGTGCCAGCAGCAAAGATCCAGACAGATTCTATGGCTACACCTTC.

In its sample, this clone was seen once. V gene TRBV5-1 combines with J gene TRBJ2-5; 10 bases line up with TRBD1. The assigned J gene may be wrong: the sequence end matches TRBJ2-7 better. This CDR3 spans 15 amino acids. In germline, CDR1 is SGHRS, CDR2 YFSETQ. CDR3 DNA sequence: TGCGCCAGCAGCGCCGCGGGGACAGGGGCCTACGAGCAGTACTTC. Translated: CASSAAGTGAYEQYF.

The table lists this clone with a count of one. At one boundary the junction diverges from the germline segment, which might be a read error. V and J are TRBV5-1 and TRBJ2-3; 9 bases are a match to TRBD1. The CDR3 runs to 15 residues. Germline V gene lookup returns CDR1 SGHRS and CDR2 YFSETQ. The CDR3 DNA sequence: TGCGCCAGCAGCCTGGGGACAGGGAGCACAAATACGCAGTATTTT. Protein product: CASSLGTGSTNTQYF.

The V call is TRBV7-2, the J call TRBJ1-2, with a possible D match to TRBD1 (6 bases). Germline CDR1 SGHTA, CDR2 FQGNSA. The CDR3 runs 15 residues. The V end lost 5 bases, the J end lost 5 bases, and 18 bases lay between the germline ends. In DNA form, the CDR3 reads TGTGCCAGCAGCCAACAGGGTTGGACTTTGTATGGCTACACCTTC. Translating it yields CASSQQGWTLYGYTF.

This clone has more than one count but fewer than ten. J is TRBJ2-7 and V is TRBV11-2, with D possibly matching TRBD2 (6 bases). This CDR3 has 14 residues. Germline CDR1 reads SGHAT; CDR2 reads FQNNGV. V was pared by 3 bases and J by 2 bases, with 11 bases between. CDR3 amino acids: CASSFISGPYEQYF. In nucleotides, the CDR3 is TGTGCCAGCAGCTTCATTAGCGGACCCTACGAGCAGTACTTC. The variable domain in full, completed from reference TRBV11-2 and TRBJ2-7, reads EAGVAQSPRYKIIEKRQSVAFWCNPISGHATLYWYQQILGQGPKLLIQFQNNGVVDDSQLPKDRFSAERLKGVDSTLKIQPAKLEDSAVYLCASSFISGPYEQYFGPGTRLTVT.

J is TRBJ2-5 and V is TRBV7-2; D is unclear. Germline loops: CDR1 SGHTA, CDR2 FQGNSA. This CDR3 spans 13 amino acids. V was shortened by 6 bases and J by 5 bases, with 13 bases between the two germline ends. The CDR3 nucleotides read TGTGCCAGCAGTCTCGATCCCGGGGAGACCCAGTACTTC. Translation: CASSLDPGETQYF.

The chain is built from TRBV4-3 and TRBJ2-2, with TRBD2 identical over 7 bases. The CDR3 spans 15 residues. Unmatched junction bases numbered 4, after V lost 3 bases and J lost 3 bases. Germline V gene data show CDR1 as LGHNA and CDR2 as YSLEER. The CDR3 region has the DNA TGCGCCAGCAGCCATGGACTAGGGGACACCGGGGAGCTGTTTTTT. Translating it yields CASSHGLGDTGELFF.

This clone was seen only once. The chain carries TRBV7-6 and TRBJ1-6, with 8 bases fitting TRBD1. The CDR3 covers 14 residues. Germline loops: CDR1 SGHVS, CDR2 FNYEAQ. The J segment lost 7 bases and the V segment lost 4 bases, leaving 3 bases of the junction unmatched. This CDR3 is CASSSGQENSPLHF. The CDR3 DNA sequence: TGTGCCAGCAGCTCGGGACAGGAGAATTCACCCCTCCACTTT. The full variable domain, its missing parts supplied by reference TRBV7-6 and TRBJ1-6, is GAGVSQSPRYKVTKRGQDVALRCDPISGHVSLYWYRQALGQGPEFLTYFNYEAQQDKSGLPNDRFSAERPEGSISTLTIQRTEQRDSAMYRCASSSGQENSPLHFGNGTRLTVT.

This sequence joins TRBV7-2 and TRBJ2-3; 10 positions agree with TRBD2. The V and J ends lost 5 bases and 5 bases, in that order; junction bases with no gene match: 13. Germline V gene sequence: CDR1 SGHTA, CDR2 FQGNSA. This CDR3 region has 17 residues. The CDR3 loop reads CASSLRKAGGPVDTQYF. The CDR3 coding sequence is TGTGCCAGCAGCCTCCGGAAAGCGGGGGGGCCAGTAGATACGCAGTATTTT.

The chain recombines TRBV5-5 with TRBJ1-3, with D maybe TRBD1 (5 bases). Germline V gives CDR1 SGHKS, CDR2 YYEKEE (reference sequence). The ends were cut back, 4 bases at V and 0 bases at J, with 17 bases in the middle. The CDR3 runs to 17 residues. CDR3 in amino acids: CASSPTGGAASGNTIYF. CDR3 in DNA: TGTGCCAGCAGCCCAACGGGGGGTGCTGCCTCTGGAAACACCATATATTTT.

The rearrangement joins TRBV4-1 to TRBJ1-4, with a weak D call TRBD1 (6 bases). V lost 0 bases to trimming and J lost 4 bases, with 15 bases between them. This CDR3 region has 17 residues. Germline CDR1 and CDR2: MGHRA and YSYEKL. The CDR3 reads CASSQDLVGAVNEKLFF. The CDR3 region has the DNA TGCGCCAGCAGCCAAGATTTAGTGGGGGCGGTTAATGAAAAACTGTTTTTT.

This sequence joins TRBV2 and TRBJ2-1, with 10 bases identical to TRBD2. This CDR3 has 15 amino acids. Trimming took 5 bases from V and 9 from J; bases not matched to a gene: 10. Germline CDR1 and CDR2: SNHLY and FYNNEI. The CDR3 DNA follows: TGTGCCAGCAGTTATCTAGCGGGGGCTGGGGGTGAGCAGTTCTTC. Translated: CASSYLAGAGGEQFF. The variable domain in full, with the rest retrieved from reference TRBV2 and TRBJ2-1, is EPEVTQTPSHQVTQMGQEVILRCVPISNHLYFYWYRQILGQKVEFLVSFYNNEISEKSEIFDDQFSVERPDGSNFTLKIRSTKLEDSAMYFCASSYLAGAGGEQFFGPGTRLTVL.

The CDR3, as DNA: TGTGCCAGCAGCTTTCCAGGAGGGGGCGGGGAGACCCAGTACTTC. Protein: CASSFPGGGGETQYF. This chain joins TRBV7-2 and TRBJ2-5, with a possible D match to TRBD1 (7 bases). The CDR3 has 15 amino acids. Germline V gene sequence: CDR1 SGHTA, CDR2 FQGNSA. Trimming shortened V by 3 bases and J by 5 bases, and 16 bases separated the two germline ends. Filled out from reference TRBV7-2 and TRBJ2-5, the complete variable domain reads GAGVSQSPSNKVTEKGKDVELRCDPISGHTALYWYRQSLGQGLEFLIYFQGNSAPDKSGLPSDRFSAERTGGSVSTLTIQRTQQEDSAVYLCASSFPGGGGETQYFGPGTRLLVL.

This clone was found once. The rearrangement links TRBV2 to TRBJ1-4; 7 bases are a match to TRBD1. There are 14 residues in the CDR3. Germline V lookup: CDR1 SNHLY, CDR2 FYNNEI. Germline trimming cut 6 bases from V and 3 bases from J; bases unmatched to any gene: 4. Here the CDR3 reads CASRKTGSNEKLFF. CDR3 sequence (DNA): TGTGCCAGCAGGAAGACAGGGTCTAATGAAAAACTGTTTTTT.

Here the CDR3 DNA reads TGTGCCAGCAGTGAGGGAGGAGGCGAAAAACTGTTTTTT. The encoded protein is CASSEGGGEKLFF. The chain recombines TRBV25-1 with TRBJ1-4; no definite D call. The CDR3 is 13 residues long. Trimming took off 3 bases at V and 8 bases at J, with 10 bases between the two ends. Germline assignment: CDR1 MGHDK and CDR2 SYGVNS.

The genes are TRBV29-1 and TRBJ2-1, with a possible D match to TRBD1 (5 bases). V lost 0 bases to trimming and J lost 4 bases, with 16 bases between them. This CDR3 contains 16 residues. From germline, CDR1 is SQVTM and CDR2 ANQGSEA. CDR3 nucleotide sequence: TGCAGCGTTGAAGATCCGAAGGGGTCCGGGTACAATGAGCAGTTCTTC. This encodes CSVEDPKGSGYNEQFF.

This clone was seen more than once but under ten times. J is TRBJ1-1 and V is TRBV5-6, with D uncertain. Germline values: CDR1 SGHDT, CDR2 YYEEEE. V gave up 2 bases and J gave up 1 base, with 9 bases separating them. The CDR3 length is 14 residues. CDR3 region: CASSFGVPNTEAFF. The CDR3 DNA reads TGTGCCAGCAGCTTCGGGGTCCCGAACACTGAAGCTTTCTTT.

The rearrangement joins TRBV4-3 to TRBJ2-3, with D maybe TRBD2 (5 bases). This CDR3 is built from 15 residues. CDR1 LGHNA and CDR2 YSLEER come from the germline V gene. V was pared by 4 bases and J by 6 bases, with 17 bases between. The CDR3 nucleotides read TGCGCCAGCAGCCCCGGGGTCCAAACCCCGGATACGCAGTATTTT. It encodes CASSPGVQTPDTQYF.

The chain is built from TRBV2 and TRBJ2-7, with TRBD1 as a possible D gene (5 bases). Trimming cost V 5 bases and J 0 bases, with 11 bases left between them. Germline lookup yields CDR1 SNHLY and CDR2 FYNNEI. The CDR3 length is 14 residues. CDR3 sequence: CASSLVRVSYEQYF. The CDR3 DNA reads as TGTGCCAGCAGTTTAGTCAGGGTCTCCTACGAGCAGTACTTC. The full variable domain, completed using reference TRBV2 and TRBJ2-7, is EPEVTQTPSHQVTQMGQEVILRCVPISNHLYFYWYRQILGQKVEFLVSFYNNEISEKSEIFDDQFSVERPDGSNFTLKIRSTKLEDSAMYFCASSLVRVSYEQYFGPGTRLTVT.

This clone was counted a few times. The chain uses TRBV27 and TRBJ2-7; D perhaps matches TRBD2 (6 bases). Germline V gene lookup returns CDR1 MNHEY and CDR2 SMNVEV (reference sequence). This CDR3 has 14 amino acids. The V and J ends lost 5 bases and 4 bases respectively, with 15 bases between them. The CDR3 here is CASSPGTAGYEQYF. The CDR3 coding sequence is TGTGCCAGCAGTCCCGGGACCGCGGGATACGAGCAGTACTTC.

This CDR3 reads CASTGGRGETQYF. CDR3 sequence (DNA): TGTGCCAGCACCGGGGGGCGAGGAGAGACCCAGTACTTC. The chain employs TRBV6-5 and TRBJ2-5; TRBD2 is a possible D gene (7 bases). Germline assignment: CDR1 MNHEY and CDR2 SVGAGI. V was shortened by 7 bases and J by 4 bases, with 13 bases between the two germline ends. The CDR3 contains 13 residues.